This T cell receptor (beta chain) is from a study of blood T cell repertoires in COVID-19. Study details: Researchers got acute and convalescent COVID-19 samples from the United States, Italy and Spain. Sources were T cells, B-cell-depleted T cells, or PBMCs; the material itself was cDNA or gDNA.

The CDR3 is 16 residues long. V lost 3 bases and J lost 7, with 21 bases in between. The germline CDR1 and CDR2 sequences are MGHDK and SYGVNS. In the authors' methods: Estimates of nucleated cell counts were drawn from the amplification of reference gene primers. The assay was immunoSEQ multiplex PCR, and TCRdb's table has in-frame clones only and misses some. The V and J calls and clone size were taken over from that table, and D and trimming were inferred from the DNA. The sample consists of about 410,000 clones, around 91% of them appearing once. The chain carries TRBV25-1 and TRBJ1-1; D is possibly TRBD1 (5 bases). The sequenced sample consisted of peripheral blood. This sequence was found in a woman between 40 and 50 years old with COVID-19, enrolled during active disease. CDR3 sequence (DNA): TGTGCCAGCAGTGATGCGGGGGATGTAAAGTGGGGTGAAGCTTTCTTT. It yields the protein CASSDAGDVKWGEAFF.